The T cell receptor beta chain under discussion was sequenced for a study of spatial heterogeneity in lung cancer. Study as a whole: Mean representation of each unique TCR and UMI combination in the raw reads exceeded 8.5 occurrences.

In this sample, this clonotype turned up many times. From germline, CDR1 is MGHRA and CDR2 YSYEKL. V was clipped by 3 bases and J by 2 bases, with 14 bases between them. The CDR3 loop spans 15 amino acids. In TCRdb, the 5' RACE reads were re-called with MiXCR into one record per CDR3 protein. The table has approximately 25,000 distinct CDR3 sequences, about 7.2% seen once. Sample time point: sample taken at primary tumor resection. Sequencing of whole RNA from tumor, nontumor lung or frozen PBMC involved no sorting. This sample comprised PBMCs, obtained at surgery. The chain has TRBV4-1 and TRBJ2-7; tentatively, D is TRBD2 (6 bases). The clonotype was recovered from a male donor with early-stage non-small cell lung cancer. The CDR3 DNA sequence: TGCGCCAGCAGCCAGGCGGGGACGAGTGCCTACGAGCAGTACTTC. As protein: CASSQAGTSAYEQYF.